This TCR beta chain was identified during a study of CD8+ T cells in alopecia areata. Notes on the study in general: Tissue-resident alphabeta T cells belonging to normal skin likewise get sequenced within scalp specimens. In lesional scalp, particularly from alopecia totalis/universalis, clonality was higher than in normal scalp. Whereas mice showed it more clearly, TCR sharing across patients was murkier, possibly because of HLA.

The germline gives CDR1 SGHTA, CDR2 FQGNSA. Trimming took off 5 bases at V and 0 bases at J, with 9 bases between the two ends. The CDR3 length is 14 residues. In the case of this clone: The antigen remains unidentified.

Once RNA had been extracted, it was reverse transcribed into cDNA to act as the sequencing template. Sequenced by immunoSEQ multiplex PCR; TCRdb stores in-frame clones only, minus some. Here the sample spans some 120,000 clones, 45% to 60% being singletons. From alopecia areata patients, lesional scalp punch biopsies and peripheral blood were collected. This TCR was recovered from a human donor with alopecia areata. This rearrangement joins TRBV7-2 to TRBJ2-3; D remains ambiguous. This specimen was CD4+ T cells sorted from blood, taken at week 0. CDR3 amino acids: CASSAGPSTDTQYF. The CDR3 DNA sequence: TGTGCCAGCAGCGCCGGGCCGAGCACAGATACGCAGTATTTT.